Presented here are 10 T cell receptor beta chains from one specimen sequenced in a study of T cell repertoires in cytomegalovirus infection. A single record per CDR3 protein comes from TCRdb applying MiXCR to the reads. The sample shows approximately 250,000 distinct CDR3 sequences, 9% to 15% of them seen only once. Sequenced material: PBMCs. These receptor sequences come from a human donor in good health (CMV status not recorded). Some clones in this sample may be carry-over from other donors' samples.

This clonotype was recorded many times. The chain recombines TRBV7-9 with TRBJ2-1, with D unresolved. Germline CDR1 SEHNR, CDR2 FQNEAQ (reference sequence). CDR3 length: 15 amino acids. The V end lost 5 bases, the J end lost 3 bases, and 14 bases lay between the germline ends. The DNA for the CDR3 is TGTGCCAGCAGCCAAGGGATTACGGACTACAATGAGCAGTTCTTC. Its protein product is CASSQGITDYNEQFF. Complete variable domain (other parts from reference TRBV7-9 and TRBJ2-1): DTGVSQNPRHKITKRGQNVTFRCDPISEHNRLYWYRQTLGQGPEFLTYFQNEAQLEKSRLLSDRFSAERPKGSFSTLEIQRTEQGDSAMYLCASSQGITDYNEQFFGPGTRLTVL.

This clonotype was observed a few times. The chain links TRBV28 to TRBJ1-6; no clear D. The CDR3 runs 19 residues. V was pared by 1 base and J by 0 bases, with 16 bases between. Germline V CDR1 and CDR2: MDHEN, SYDVKM. The CDR3 here is CASSLFHPALSSYNSPLHF. The CDR3 DNA reads as TGTGCCAGCAGTTTATTCCATCCGGCCCTGAGCTCCTATAATTCACCCCTCCACTTT.

The V and J genes are TRBV29-1 and TRBJ2-7; D may be TRBD2 (5 bases). Trimming stripped 4 bases from V and 3 bases from J, with 7 bases between. The germline gives CDR1 SQVTM, CDR2 ANQGSEA. This CDR3 spans 11 amino acids. CDR3: CSVGRDYEQYF. CDR3 nucleotides: TGCAGCGTTGGACGGGACTACGAGCAGTACTTC.

The chain combines TRBV15 with TRBJ2-1; D not certain. The CDR3 totals 18 residues. Germline V gene data show CDR1 as LNHNV and CDR2 as YYDKDF (reference sequence). V was pared by 0 bases and J by 3 bases, with 18 bases between. The CDR3 nucleotides are TGTGCCACCAGCAGAGATCTTCTAGGACCGACGCGCTACAATGAGCAGTTCTTC. This codes for CATSRDLLGPTRYNEQFF.

This clonotype was counted ten times or more. This chain connects TRBV7-2 to TRBJ1-2, with D possibly TRBD1 on 6 matching bases. There are 13 residues in the CDR3. Germline CDR1 and CDR2: SGHTA and FQGNSA. Trimming stripped 2 bases from V and 4 bases from J, with 8 bases between. CDR3 DNA: TGTGCCAGCAGCTTATACAGGGTCTATGGCTACACCTTC. Amino acids: CASSLYRVYGYTF.

This clonotype was recorded a few times. V usage is TRBV28 and J usage is TRBJ1-6, with 7 bases fitting TRBD1. Germline CDR1 reads MDHEN; CDR2 reads SYDVKM. CDR3 length: 19 residues. The V gene end was trimmed by 6 bases and the J gene end by 0 bases; junction bases not matched to a gene: 14. The CDR3 DNA reads TGTGCCAGCAGCCCCCGGGACAGTGCCTTAAGCTCCTATAATTCACCCCTCCACTTT. This sequence encodes CASSPRDSALSSYNSPLHF.

The chain employs TRBV29-1 and TRBJ1-4; tentatively, D is TRBD1 (6 bases). The CDR3 consists of 14 residues. Germline-derived CDR1 and CDR2 are SQVTM and ANQGSEA. V dropped 5 bases and J dropped 7 bases, with 17 bases sitting between them. CDR3 loop: CSVSMGGGREKLFF. The DNA of the CDR3 is TGCAGCGTTAGCATGGGGGGGGGCCGTGAAAAACTGTTTTTT.

This clonotype was observed many times. The chain combines TRBV6-2 or TRBV6-3 with TRBJ2-6; D is unresolved. Trimming stripped 5 bases from V and 2 bases from J, with 10 bases between. This CDR3 is 15 amino acids long. Germline V gene sequence: CDR1 MNHEY, CDR2 SVGEGT. The CDR3 loop is CASSLSLTGANVLTF. CDR3 nucleotide sequence: TGTGCCAGCAGTCTGAGCTTGACTGGGGCCAACGTCCTGACTTTC.

This clonotype appeared many times. The chain has TRBV7-6 and TRBJ2-7; the D gene is possibly TRBD2 (5 bases). Germline V CDR1 and CDR2: SGHVS, FNYEAQ. V lost 2 bases and J 6 bases, leaving 11 bases between the germline ends. The CDR3 runs 13 residues. Here the CDR3 DNA reads TGTGCCAGCAGCTTAAGTGCTGGAGGCGAGCAGTACTTC. Protein product: CASSLSAGGEQYF.

In its sample, this clonotype was seen many times. V gene TRBV7-2 combines with J gene TRBJ2-1, with 8 bases lining up with TRBD1. The CDR3 has 15 residues. With V trimmed by 5 bases and J by 5 bases, 8 bases remained unmatched. Germline V gene data show CDR1 as SGHTA and CDR2 as FQGNSA. Here the CDR3 DNA reads TGTGCCAGCAGCAGCCGACAGGGGAAAAACAATGAGCAGTTCTTC. It codes for CASSSRQGKNNEQFF.